This T cell receptor beta chain was retrieved from a study of CD8 T cells in Susac syndrome. The germline gives CDR1 SQVTM, CDR2 ANQGSEA. V lost 6 bases to trimming and J lost 6 bases; unmatched junction nucleotides: 3. The CDR3 is 11 amino acids. This clonotype occurred once. RNA amounts of about 0.5 to 1 ug underwent reverse transcription with random hexamers. MiXCR, run by TCRdb on the immunoSEQ multiplex PCR reads, gives a single entry per CDR3 protein. The sample gives about 120,000 distinct CDR3 sequences, over 90% of which show up once; about 0.3% is in the top ten. V gene TRBV29-1 combines with J gene TRBJ1-2; TRBD1 matches at 8 bases. Sample: CD8+ T cells from PBMCs. The receptor's source is a human donor with Susac syndrome. CDR3 protein: CSVTGGDGYTF. CDR3 sequence (DNA): TGCAGCGTAACAGGGGGGGATGGCTACACCTTC.